This paragraph covers one T cell receptor beta chain sequence. This clone was detected ten times or more. No cognate antigen has been identified for it. The input lacks base qualities; no much larger clone sits a single base away. The CDR3 holds 14 amino acids from the cysteine to the phenylalanine. The DNA shown is the 42-base CDR3, in frame from base 1. CDR1 and CDR2, looked up from the germline V gene (reference sequence), are MNHNY and SVGAGI. V was cut back by 6 bases and J by 0 bases, leaving a gap of 9 bases between them. Whole blood was collected in K2EDTA tubes by collaborating institutions according to the institutions' own protocols. For TCRbeta analysis, collaborators shipped samples in one of three forms: frozen whole blood, isolated PBMCs, or DNA extracted from either of those sample types. The immunoSEQ Assay, a bias-controlled multiplex PCR, was used to amplify TCRbeta CDR3 regions from genomic DNA. The authors' analysis ran thus. Within the assay, amplification of reference gene primers was used to estimate how many nucleated cells each sample contained. Sequence reads were collapsed and filtered to measure the absolute abundance of every unique TCRbeta CDR3 rearrangement. Productive Simpson clonality was computed per sample as the square root of Simpson's diversity index over productive rearrangements. The source is immuneACCESS, and TCRdb retained only in-frame sequences with V and J called. Part of the clones is not carried over; for the studies checked, unresolved V genes explain less than half of this, and the remainder is unexplained. V and J calls and clone size are copied from that table; D and trimming were computed from the DNA. This sample lists about 47,000 clones; approximately 70% were detected once. About 8.8% of the sample belongs to the ten largest clones.

This specimen belongs to a study of blood T cell repertoires in COVID-19 (TCRdb year 2020). Notes on the research overall: Samples from collaborators originated in the United States, Italy and Spain and spanned both the acute and convalescent phases of COVID-19. The prospective study material was composed of cDNA or gDNA derived from T cells, B-cell-depleted T cells, or PBMCs. The dataset comprised deeply sampled blood TCRbeta repertoires from subjects exposed to, actively infected with, or recovered from COVID-19. The repertoires were made available in a free public database intended to serve as a resource for research on the immune response to SARS-CoV-2. The samples were drawn from two sources: the first 160 participants of the ongoing ImmuneRACE study, and 1,254 subjects contributed by 6 global collaborators. Sample metadata almost always included a de-identified subject ID, COVID-19 status, age in years and sex. Where available, HLA class I and class II types were obtained from metadata supplied by the sample provider rather than from assay-based typing. Overall study outcomes, separate from this receptor: The amount of clinical and demographic metadata varied by source and participant and was provided uncurated.

The chain joins TRBV6-6 to TRBJ1-3, with no confident D gene call. The specimen sequenced was peripheral blood. The clonotype was recovered from a woman aged 70 to 79 with acute or convalescent COVID-19. The DNA sequence is TGTGCCAGCAGCTCAGTGATCTCTGGAAACACCATATATTTT. Its translation is CASSSVISGNTIYF.